One and the same sample provided the 11 T cell receptor beta chains below, sequenced in a study of cytomegalovirus exposure and HLA in healthy donors. With 60 Vbeta and 13 Jbeta primers, the PCR was carried out. The protocol was immunoSEQ multiplex PCR, while the TCRdb copy is restricted to in-frame clones and leaves out a portion. Here the sample spans around 140,000 clones, approximately 78% being singletons. The sample taken for sequencing was PBMCs. All receptors derive from a female donor in good health and CMV-seronegative.

V and J are TRBV14 and TRBJ2-7; 7 bases are a match to TRBD1. The V and J ends lost 4 bases and 4 bases, in that order; junction bases with no gene match: 22. CDR3 length equals 19 residues. From germline, CDR1 is SGHDN and CDR2 FVKESK. The CDR3 region has the DNA TGTGCCAGCAGCCCCTCCGGGACAGTCCTCTGGAATATTCTATACGAGCAGTACTTC. The encoded protein is CASSPSGTVLWNILYEQYF.

For the CDR3, the DNA is TGTGCCAGCAGACCCGGGACTAGCGGGGACAGACAAGAGACCCAGTACTTC. This gives the protein CASRPGTSGDRQETQYF. V and J are TRBV7-8 and TRBJ2-5; TRBD2 aligns across 13 bases. Germline V gives CDR1 SGHVS, CDR2 FQNEAQ. The CDR3 consists of 17 residues. Losses at the gene ends were 6 bases for V and 2 bases for J; bases not matched to a gene: 9.

This chain uses TRBV7-9 with TRBJ2-1; 9 nucleotides align to TRBD1. Germline V gene lookup returns CDR1 SEHNR and CDR2 FQNEAQ (reference sequence). The CDR3 covers 15 residues. V shed 5 bases, J shed 0 bases, and the junction held 2 bases outside the gene matches. CDR3 sequence (DNA): TGTGCCAGCAGCGAGGACAGGGGCTCCTACAATGAGCAGTTCTTC. It specifies CASSEDRGSYNEQFF.

This clone occurred once. The chain is built from TRBV6-1 and TRBJ1-2; no reliable D call. CDR1 is MNHNS and CDR2 is SASEGT in the germline V gene. Trimming left V 2 bases short and J 14 bases short, with 15 bases between. The CDR3 sequence is 12 residues long. The CDR3 protein is CASSENFDMYTF. In nucleotides, the CDR3 is TGTGCCAGCAGTGAAAACTTCGACATGTATACCTTC.

The rearrangement joins TRBV27 to TRBJ2-2, with TRBD2 identical over 8 bases. V was clipped by 11 bases and J by 3 bases; unmatched bases: 8. This CDR3 region has 14 residues. Germline assignment: CDR1 MNHEY and CDR2 SMNVEV (reference sequence). The CDR3 sequence is CAAQRGPYTGELFF. The CDR3 DNA reads as TGTGCCGCCCAGCGGGGGCCCTACACCGGGGAGCTGTTTTTT.

This chain uses TRBV27 with TRBJ2-1, with 8 bases identical to TRBD1. Germline V gives CDR1 MNHEY, CDR2 SMNVEV (reference sequence). This CDR3 has 16 residues. Trimming removed 4 bases from V and 11 bases from J; junction bases left unmatched: 16. The chain's CDR3 is CASSWLGQVKSPQQFF. CDR3 bases: TGTGCCAGCAGTTGGCTGGGACAGGTAAAGTCACCGCAGCAGTTCTTC.

The V call is TRBV7-9, the J call TRBJ2-5, with D perhaps TRBD1 (5 bases). This CDR3 has 16 amino acids. Germline V CDR1 and CDR2: SEHNR, FQNEAQ (reference sequence). V was clipped by 5 bases and J by 5 bases, with 21 bases between them. The CDR3 sequence: CASSPPGREKGETQYF. DNA for the CDR3: TGTGCCAGCAGCCCGCCCGGCAGGGAAAAGGGGGAGACCCAGTACTTC.

The CDR3 loop is CASLKGGGPNTEAFF. The CDR3 region has the DNA TGTGCCAGCCTCAAGGGGGGGGGCCCGAACACTGAAGCTTTCTTT. The chain employs TRBV7-6 and TRBJ1-1; tentative D call: TRBD1 (6 bases). V dropped 8 bases and J dropped 1 base, with 17 bases sitting between them. This CDR3 is 15 amino acids long. CDR1 is SGHVS and CDR2 is FNYEAQ in the germline V gene.

The J gene is TRBJ2-1, the V gene TRBV5-1; D might be TRBD2 (6 bases). This CDR3 has 16 residues. The germline V and J ends were trimmed by 3 bases and 0 bases, with 13 bases remaining between them. The V gene's germline CDR1 is SGHRS and CDR2 YFSETQ. This CDR3 is CASSSGTLSSYNEQFF. The CDR3, as DNA: TGCGCCAGCAGCTCCGGGACTCTTAGCTCCTACAATGAGCAGTTCTTC.

The chain carries TRBV6-1 and TRBJ2-1, with TRBD1 as a possible D gene (6 bases). Germline V lookup: CDR1 MNHNS, CDR2 SASEGT. The CDR3 has 14 amino acids. The V and J ends lost 4 bases and 9 bases respectively, with 16 bases between them. The CDR3 protein is CASSVGLIGGEQFF. CDR3 coding DNA: TGTGCCAGCAGTGTGGGCCTCATAGGGGGTGAGCAGTTCTTC.

This chain joins TRBV5-1 and TRBJ1-2; D is ambiguous. The CDR3 runs 15 residues. Germline V gene data show CDR1 as SGHRS and CDR2 as YFSETQ. V was trimmed by 0 bases and J by 2 bases, leaving 11 bases between them. The chain's CDR3 is CASSLDLHGNYGYTF. CDR3 DNA: TGCGCCAGCAGCTTGGATCTTCATGGCAACTATGGCTACACCTTC. Looking up the rest from reference TRBV5-1 and TRBJ1-2 gives the full variable domain: KAGVTQTPRYLIKTRGQQVTLSCSPISGHRSVSWYQQTPGQGLQFLFEYFSETQRNKGNFPGRFSGRQFSNSRSEMNVSTLELGDSALYLCASSLDLHGNYGYTFGSGTRLTVV.